Reported below is one TCR beta chain. What it binds is not known. The data were produced by immunoSEQ multiplex PCR, yet TCRdb's version contains in-frame clones alone and is incomplete. The sample includes some 29,000 clones, almost 90% of them seen just once. These data originate in a study of T cells in tuberculosis. Looked up from germline, CDR1 is SGDLS and CDR2 is YYNGEE. The CDR3 runs 16 residues. V was trimmed by 0 bases and J by 2 bases, leaving 14 bases between them. Whole-study findings and limits: Active tuberculosis alpha repertoires lay closer to GMM-specific TCRs than controls'.

Adolescents were screened for latent TB by skin test and IGRA. Sequenced sample: PBMCs. The chain links TRBV9 to TRBJ1-2, with D possibly being TRBD1 (5 bases). The clonotype originates from a donor between 10 and 29 years old with latent tuberculosis or without tuberculosis infection. The CDR3 region has the DNA TGTGCCAGCAGCGTAGTAGAGGTTGGGGGGAACTATGGCTACACCTTC. It codes for CASSVVEVGGNYGYTF. Supplemented by reference TRBV9 and TRBJ1-2, the full variable domain reads DSGVTQTPKHLITATGQRVTLRCSPRSGDLSVYWYQQSLDQGLQFLIQYYNGEERAKGNILERFSAQQFPDLHSELNLSSLELGDSALYFCASSVVEVGGNYGYTFGSGTRLTVV.